This TCR beta chain was profiled in a study of blood T cell repertoires in COVID-19 (dated by TCRdb to the early 2020s). At the level of the whole study: Collaborator samples came from the United States, Italy and Spain and covered acute and convalescent phases of COVID-19. The material from the prospective study consisted of cDNA or gDNA derived from T cells, B-cell-depleted T cells, or PBMCs. Deeply sampled blood TCRbeta repertoires from subjects exposed to, actively infected with, or recovered from COVID-19 were included in the dataset. A freely available public database, intended as a resource for researchers studying the immune response to SARS-CoV-2, is where the repertoires were released. The samples were drawn from the first 160 participants of the ongoing ImmuneRACE study and from 950 to 1,500 subjects provided by 6 global collaborators. A de-identified subject ID, COVID-19 status, age in years and sex were almost always included in the sample metadata. HLA class I and class II types, where available, came from metadata supplied by the sample provider rather than from assay-based typing. General conclusions and limits of the study: The quantity of clinical and demographic metadata differed by source and by participant and was supplied without curation.

TCRbeta CDR3 regions were amplified from genomic DNA using the immunoSEQ Assay, a bias-controlled multiplex PCR. The paper's processing steps were these. The number of nucleated cells in each sample was estimated by amplification of reference gene primers within the assay. To quantify the absolute abundance of each unique TCRbeta CDR3 rearrangement, sequence reads were collapsed and filtered. For each sample, productive Simpson clonality was calculated as the square root of Simpson's diversity index over productive rearrangements. Here the immuneACCESS table is served through TCRdb, limited to in-frame sequences with V and J called. Missing clones are a known gap in these copies; in checked studies unresolved V genes cover under half, and the rest lacks a known reason. Clone size and the V and J calls come from that table; the DNA yielded D and trimming. This sample gives over 200,000 clones in total; roughly nine tenths of them show up just once. The biggest ten clones account for 1.9% of the sample.

The collaborating institutions used their own protocols to collect whole blood in K2EDTA tubes. For TCRbeta analysis, collaborators shipped samples in one of three forms: frozen whole blood, isolated PBMCs, or DNA extracted from either of those sample types. Note on this clone: The target of this receptor is not known. No much larger clone is present one base from it, and per-base qualities are unavailable. Other DNA sequences from this sample encode an identical CDR3 as well.

The V end loses 3 bases and the J end loses 1 base, and a stretch of 3 bases separates them. Reading from cysteine to phenylalanine, the CDR3 counts 12 amino acids. Only CDR3 DNA remains: 36 bases, in frame from the first base. Via the germline V gene, CDR1 is MDHEN and CDR2 SYDVKM. Sequenced material: peripheral blood. The receptor chain draws on TRBV28 and TRBJ1-1, with no reliable assignment of the D segment. The TCR comes from a man aged 40-55 years with active or convalescent COVID-19. In nucleotide form, the sequence is TGTGCCAGCAGTTTCCAGAACACTGAAGCTTTCTTT. The translation is CASSFQNTEAFF.